These 23 T cell receptor beta chains originate from one sample sequenced in a study of multiple sclerosis patients with progressive multifocal leukoencephalopathy. Time point described: roughly 6 months of natalizumab therapy. Here immunoSEQ multiplex PCR was the method, and the copy in TCRdb shows in-frame clones only, minus some. The repertoire holds 25,000 to 35,000 clones, roughly nine tenths seen once, with around 1.5% in the top ten. Sequencing used PBMCs, obtained from a patient treated with natalizumab. All receptors derive from a human donor with multiple sclerosis.

The chain recombines TRBV27 with TRBJ1-1; unclear D gene. The CDR3 covers 13 residues. V lost 2 bases and J 4 bases, leaving 8 bases between the germline ends. Germline V CDR1 and CDR2: MNHEY, SMNVEV (reference sequence). This CDR3 reads CASSLGHSTEAFF. CDR3 in DNA: TGTGCCAGCAGTTTAGGGCACAGCACTGAAGCTTTCTTT.

The chain employs TRBV19 and TRBJ2-7, with TRBD2 matching 9 bases. V was pared by 8 bases and J by 6 bases, with 17 bases of the junction left unmatched. The V gene's germline CDR1 is LNHDA and CDR2 SQIVND (reference sequence). The CDR3 has 16 residues. Here the CDR3 DNA reads TGTGCCAGTGCCAGGTTAGCGGGAGTAAGCACAGGCGAGCAGTACTTC. Protein: CASARLAGVSTGEQYF.

This chain uses TRBV2 with TRBJ2-1; D not resolved. CDR3 length: 10 residues. Germline CDR1 and CDR2: SNHLY and FYNNEI. V was trimmed by 6 bases and J by 7 bases, leaving 4 bases between them. As DNA, the CDR3 is TGTGCCAGCAGAGGGAATGAGCAGTTCTTC. Its protein product is CASRGNEQFF. Full variable domain (rest looked up from reference TRBV2 and TRBJ2-1): EPEVTQTPSHQVTQMGQEVILRCVPISNHLYFYWYRQILGQKVEFLVSFYNNEISEKSEIFDDQFSVERPDGSNFTLKIRSTKLEDSAMYFCASRGNEQFFGPGTRLTVL.

This chain uses TRBV5-5 with TRBJ2-7; possible D gene TRBD1, 6 bases. Trimming cost V 5 bases and J 0 bases, with 15 bases left between them. This CDR3 has 15 amino acids. The germline V gene encodes CDR1 SGHKS and CDR2 YYEKEE (reference sequence). The CDR3 DNA follows: TGTGCCAGCAGTAAGTCCGGGACACCCTCCTACGAGCAGTACTTC. Translated: CASSKSGTPSYEQYF.

For the CDR3, the DNA is TGTGCCAGCACCTACGATAGCGGGAGAGCGAACACCGGGGAGCTGTTTTTT. It specifies CASTYDSGRANTGELFF. The chain couples TRBV2 to TRBJ2-2; 9 bases fit TRBD2. Germline-derived CDR1 and CDR2 are SNHLY and FYNNEI. Germline trimming cut 7 bases from V and 0 bases from J; bases unmatched to any gene: 9. The CDR3 has 17 amino acids.

The chain uses TRBV5-1 and TRBJ1-4; possible D gene TRBD1, 5 bases. The CDR3 is 14 amino acids. Trimming took off 2 bases at V and 6 bases at J, with 11 bases between the two ends. Germline loops: CDR1 SGHRS, CDR2 YFSETQ. Here the CDR3 reads CASSFAGTDEKLFF. CDR3 coding DNA: TGCGCCAGCAGCTTCGCTGGGACGGATGAAAAACTGTTTTTT.

The rearrangement links TRBV19 to TRBJ1-2; no reliable D call. The ends were cut back, 7 bases at V and 4 bases at J, with 13 bases in the middle. This CDR3 comprises 13 residues. In germline, CDR1 is LNHDA, CDR2 SQIVND (reference sequence). DNA of the CDR3: TGTGCCAGTAACCCCGGGAGGATCTATGGCTACACCTTC. Amino acids: CASNPGRIYGYTF.

The J gene is TRBJ2-4, the V gene TRBV5-5, with TRBD1 as a possible D gene (5 bases). Germline-derived CDR1 and CDR2 are SGHKS and YYEKEE (reference sequence). V lost 0 bases, J lost 8 bases, and 6 bases lay in between. CDR3 length equals 12 residues. The CDR3 spells CASSLVGDIQYF. CDR3 nucleotides: TGTGCCAGCAGCTTGGTAGGGGACATTCAGTACTTC.

The rearrangement uses TRBV12-5 and TRBJ2-5, with 9 bases identical to TRBD2. The assigned J gene may be wrong: the sequence end matches TRBJ2-7 better. The CDR3 has 16 amino acids. Germline CDR1 reads LGHNT; CDR2 reads FRNRAP. For the CDR3, the DNA is TGTGCTAGTGGTTCCCGGGGACTAGCCTTCGGGTACGAGCAGTACTTC. Its translation: CASGSRGLAFGYEQYF.

This sequence joins TRBV18 and TRBJ2-2; TRBD2 matches at 12 bases. The CDR3 runs to 15 residues. J was trimmed by 5 bases and V by 4 bases; bases with no gene match: 2. Germline loops: CDR1 KGHSH, CDR2 LQKENI. The CDR3 nucleotides read TGTGCCAGCTCACTTGGACTAGCGGGGACCGGGGAGCTGTTTTTT. It encodes CASSLGLAGTGELFF.

The chain links TRBV19 to TRBJ2-1; 7 positions match TRBD1. CDR1 LNHDA and CDR2 SQIVND come from the germline V gene (reference sequence). CDR3 length: 14 residues. Losses at the gene ends were 4 bases for V and 0 bases for J; bases not matched to a gene: 0. Written as DNA, the CDR3 is TGTGCCAGTAGTAGGGACAGCTCCTACAATGAGCAGTTCTTC. Amino acids: CASSRDSSYNEQFF.

This clone was detected only a few times. The rearrangement joins TRBV15 to TRBJ2-7; D unclear. V lost 1 base and J 3 bases, leaving 7 bases between the germline ends. CDR1 is LNHNV, CDR2 YYDKDF, per germline (reference sequence). This CDR3 is built from 13 residues. The CDR3 region has the DNA TGTGCCACCAGCAGAGGATGGGGCTACGAGCAGTACTTC. As protein: CATSRGWGYEQYF.

Only a few counts were recorded for this clone. This rearrangement joins TRBV7-9 to TRBJ1-4; TRBD1 aligns across 9 bases. The V gene's germline CDR1 is SEHNR and CDR2 FQNEAQ (reference sequence). With 1 base clipped from V and 5 bases from J, the junction kept 2 bases outside the gene matches. The CDR3 covers 15 residues. In nucleotides, the CDR3 is TGTGCCAGCAGCTTAGAAGGGACAGGGAATGAAAAACTGTTTTTT. It encodes CASSLEGTGNEKLFF.

The chain uses TRBV7-9 and TRBJ2-1; 10 bases agree with TRBD2. In germline, CDR1 is SEHNR, CDR2 FQNEAQ (reference sequence). Losses at the gene ends were 5 bases for V and 1 base for J; bases not matched to a gene: 14. The CDR3 has 19 residues. CDR3: CASSPGTSASVPSYNEQFF. Written as DNA, the CDR3 is TGTGCCAGCAGCCCCGGGACTAGCGCGTCCGTTCCTTCCTACAATGAGCAGTTCTTC.

The chain is built from TRBV4-1 and TRBJ1-2; weak D call: TRBD1 (6 bases). V shed 2 bases and J shed 8 bases, with 15 bases lying between them. Germline CDR1 MGHRA, CDR2 YSYEKL. This CDR3 comprises 14 residues. The CDR3 region has the DNA TGCGCCAGCAGCCAACCCGCCGCGGGGGGCGGCTACACCTTC. It specifies CASSQPAAGGGYTF.

The genes are TRBV19 and TRBJ1-5, with D perhaps matching TRBD1 (6 bases). Germline V gene lookup returns CDR1 LNHDA and CDR2 SQIVND (reference sequence). The CDR3 is made up of 18 amino acids. V lost 3 bases and J 0 bases, leaving 18 bases between the germline ends. The DNA for the CDR3 is TGTGCCAGTAGTATGAGGGCACAGGGCCCCCATAGCAATCAGCCCCAGCATTTT. Residues: CASSMRAQGPHSNQPQHF.

The rearrangement uses TRBV7-9 and TRBJ2-7; D unclear. V was shortened by 2 bases and J by 2 bases, with 7 bases between the two germline ends. Germline CDR1 and CDR2: SEHNR and FQNEAQ (reference sequence). The CDR3 has 13 residues. As DNA, the CDR3 is TGTGCCAGCAGCTTAACAGTGACCTACGAGCAGTACTTC. Translating it yields CASSLTVTYEQYF. Full variable domain (outside the CDR3, taken from reference TRBV7-9 and TRBJ2-7): DTGVSQNPRHKITKRGQNVTFRCDPISEHNRLYWYRQTLGQGPEFLTYFQNEAQLEKSRLLSDRFSAERPKGSFSTLEIQRTEQGDSAMYLCASSLTVTYEQYFGPGTRLTVT.

The chain joins TRBV7-8 to TRBJ1-5, with 9 bases matching TRBD1. The CDR3 has 14 residues. Germline V CDR1 and CDR2: SGHVS, FQNEAQ. The V gene end was trimmed by 5 bases and the J gene end by 4 bases; junction bases not matched to a gene: 3. In DNA, the CDR3 is TGTGCCAGCAGCCTGGGACAGGGAAATCAGCCCCAGCATTTT. Its translation: CASSLGQGNQPQHF.

This sequence joins TRBV9 and TRBJ2-3; TRBD2 might be the D (5 bases). Trimming cost V 0 bases and J 1 base, with 12 bases left between them. CDR1 and CDR2 from the germline V gene are SGDLS and YYNGEE. There are 16 residues in the CDR3. Here the CDR3 reads CASSVAHGIGTDTQYF. For the CDR3, the DNA is TGTGCCAGCAGCGTAGCCCACGGGATAGGCACAGATACGCAGTATTTT.

The V call is TRBV5-1, the J call TRBJ2-2; 9 bases agree with TRBD1. Germline V CDR1 and CDR2: SGHRS, YFSETQ. V shed 4 bases, J shed 6 bases, and the junction held 7 bases outside the gene matches. This CDR3 region has 15 residues. CDR3 bases: TGCGCCAGCAGCCAGGACAGGGGTTGGCCCGGGGAGCTGTTTTTT. Amino acid sequence: CASSQDRGWPGELFF.

The gene calls are TRBV6-1 and TRBJ2-7; 8 positions match TRBD2. The CDR3 covers 11 residues. CDR1 is MNHNS, CDR2 SASEGT, per germline. The V segment lost 10 bases and the J segment 3 bases; nucleotides outside the gene matches: 2. Here the CDR3 reads CATGLVYEQYF. DNA for the CDR3: TGTGCCACGGGACTAGTCTACGAGCAGTACTTC.

The chain is built from TRBV5-6 and TRBJ2-7; D is ambiguous. CDR3 length: 11 amino acids. V lost 4 bases to trimming and J lost 3 bases, with 5 bases between them. The germline V gene has CDR1 SGHDT and CDR2 YYEEEE. The CDR3 region is CASSANYEQYF. The CDR3 DNA reads as TGTGCCAGCAGCGCAAACTACGAGCAGTACTTC.

The CDR3 DNA is TGCGCCAGCAGCCCATGGGGAAAGGTAGCGGGAGGGAGGGACAATGAGCAGTTCTTC. Its translation is CASSPWGKVAGGRDNEQFF. The gene calls are TRBV4-3 and TRBJ2-1, with 11 bases lining up with TRBD2. The germline V gene encodes CDR1 LGHNA and CDR2 YSLEER. The CDR3 sequence is 19 residues long. Trimming took 4 bases from V and 5 from J; bases not matched to a gene: 16.